This record looks at one TCR beta chain sequence and its context. This sample is drawn from a study of blood T cell repertoires in COVID-19. Participants' own reports of clinical history determined their cohort assignment. The CDR3 spans 14 residues. The V gene end was trimmed by 4 bases and the J gene end by 9 bases; junction bases not matched to a gene: 9. Germline CDR1 and CDR2: SGHDT and YYEEEE. Original processing methods: Estimation of nucleated cell counts relied on the amplification of reference gene primers. This table comes from immunoSEQ multiplex PCR, and its TCRdb copy is limited to in-frame clones, with some not included. The DNA gave D and trimming, while V, J and clone size come from that table. The sample has about 230,000 clones, 70% to 90% seen once.

The sequence derives from a man between 25 and 39 years old who had recovered from COVID-19. The rearrangement joins TRBV5-6 to TRBJ2-1; the match to TRBD1 covers 8 bases. The sample comprised PBMCs or T cells enriched from blood (not recorded which). Written as DNA, the CDR3 is TGTGCCAGCAGCCCGGACAGGGTGTGGGGTGAGCAGTTCTTC. It encodes CASSPDRVWGEQFF.